The 24 T cell receptor beta chains presented below share a single source sample, sequenced in a study of shared clonotypes between healthy human individuals. Some clones are missing from TCRdb's copy, which holds only in-frame ones; the method was immunoSEQ multiplex PCR. Found here are about 480,000 clones, around 74% of them singletons; the top ten hold 10% to 15%. The specimen was PBMCs. All receptors come from a woman between 40 and 50 years old in good health. Some clones in this sample may be carry-over from other donors' samples.

This clone appeared once. The chain carries TRBV5-1 and TRBJ2-2, with D maybe TRBD1 (5 bases). Trimming stripped 4 bases from V and 3 bases from J, with 13 bases between. The CDR3 sequence is 15 residues long. From germline, CDR1 is SGHRS and CDR2 YFSETQ. The CDR3 loop reads CASSQGRADTGELFF. In nucleotides, the CDR3 is TGCGCCAGCAGCCAAGGCAGGGCGGACACCGGGGAGCTGTTTTTT.

The chain links TRBV10-3 to TRBJ1-1, with D possibly TRBD1 on 5 matching bases. Trimming pared 1 base from V and 1 base from J, leaving 13 bases between. CDR1 and CDR2 (germline): ENHRY, SYGVKD. The CDR3 runs 16 residues. CDR3 DNA: TGTGCCATCAGTGAGTGGGGTGGGAGGGGGAACACTGAAGCTTTCTTT. It yields the protein CAISEWGGRGNTEAFF.

V and J are TRBV11-2 and TRBJ2-7; 11 nucleotides align to TRBD2. V was pared by 5 bases and J by 3 bases, with 18 bases of the junction left unmatched. This CDR3 has 19 residues. The germline CDR1 and CDR2 sequences are SGHAT and FQNNGV. CDR3 region: CASSPDYRPPGLADYEQYF. The CDR3 DNA follows: TGTGCCAGCAGCCCAGACTACCGACCTCCGGGACTAGCGGACTACGAGCAGTACTTC.

This clone occurred a few times. The chain is built from TRBV6-6 and TRBJ1-1, with D hard to call. The length of the CDR3 is 13 residues. Germline V gene lookup returns CDR1 MNHNY and CDR2 SVGAGI (reference sequence). V was pared by 11 bases and J by 1 base, with 14 bases between. Here the CDR3 reads CAGGDTENTEAFF. The DNA of the CDR3 is TGTGCCGGAGGTGACACCGAGAACACTGAAGCTTTCTTT.

The chain employs TRBV9 and TRBJ1-1, with D perhaps matching TRBD1 (6 bases). The CDR3 contains 14 residues. V was shortened by 3 bases and J by 4 bases, with 13 bases between the two germline ends. Per germline, CDR1 SGDLS and CDR2 YYNGEE. CDR3 protein: CASSGQATGTEAFF. The CDR3 bases are TGTGCCAGCAGCGGACAGGCGACTGGCACTGAAGCTTTCTTT.

The chain has TRBV7-3 and TRBJ1-1; D unclear. In germline, CDR1 is SGHTA, CDR2 FQGTGA. The CDR3 has 13 residues. V lost 4 bases to trimming and J lost 4 bases, with 10 bases between them. The CDR3 sequence is CASSSQVGTEAFF. CDR3 in DNA: TGTGCCAGCAGCTCCCAAGTTGGCACTGAAGCTTTCTTT. Filled out from reference TRBV7-3 and TRBJ1-1, the complete variable domain reads GAGVSQTPSNKVTEKGKYVELRCDPISGHTALYWYRQSLGQGPEFLIYFQGTGAADDSGLPNDRFFAVRPEGSVSTLKIQRTERGDSAVYLCASSSQVGTEAFFGQGTRLTVV.

This chain connects TRBV7-2 to TRBJ2-1; 13 bases align to TRBD2. V shed 4 bases, J shed 9 bases, and the junction held 6 bases outside the gene matches. Germline CDR1 reads SGHTA; CDR2 reads FQGNSA. There are 15 residues in the CDR3. This CDR3 reads CASSYRTSGRIEQFF. Written as DNA, the CDR3 is TGTGCCAGCAGCTATCGGACTAGCGGGAGAATTGAGCAGTTCTTC. Supplemented by reference TRBV7-2 and TRBJ2-1, the full variable domain reads GAGVSQSPSNKVTEKGKDVELRCDPISGHTALYWYRQSLGQGLEFLIYFQGNSAPDKSGLPSDRFSAERTGGSVSTLTIQRTQQEDSAVYLCASSYRTSGRIEQFFGPGTRLTVL.

The chain recombines TRBV7-2 with TRBJ2-3, with unresolved D. The CDR3 sequence is 15 residues long. CDR1 and CDR2 (germline): SGHTA, FQGNSA. V lost 1 base and J lost 0, with 8 bases in between. The CDR3 sequence: CASSLVVSSTDTQYF. In DNA, the CDR3 is TGTGCCAGCAGCTTAGTGGTGTCGAGCACAGATACGCAGTATTTT.

The chain links TRBV2 to TRBJ1-4, with a tentative D call TRBD1 (5 bases). Germline CDR1 and CDR2: SNHLY and FYNNEI. The CDR3 has 15 residues. The ends were cut back, 5 bases at V and 4 bases at J, with 14 bases in the middle. The CDR3 nucleotides are TGTGCCAGCAGTCCGGAAGGGGAAAATAATGAAAAACTGTTTTTT. The encoded protein is CASSPEGENNEKLFF.

In its sample, this clone was seen once. The CDR3 here is CASSQTGGTEAFF. In nucleotides, the CDR3 is TGTGCCAGCAGTCAGACAGGGGGCACTGAAGCTTTCTTT. This chain uses TRBV6-5 with TRBJ1-1; 9 bases agree with TRBD1. Germline V gives CDR1 MNHEY, CDR2 SVGAGI. This CDR3 is built from 13 residues. V shed 5 bases and J 4 bases; nucleotides not matched to a gene: 2.

V is TRBV15 and J is TRBJ2-2; D is unresolved. CDR1 LNHNV and CDR2 YYDKDF come from the germline V gene (reference sequence). Deletions cut 4 bases from V and 5 bases from J, with 8 bases between. CDR3 length: 13 amino acids. CDR3 residues: CATSILGTGELFF. DNA for the CDR3: TGTGCCACCAGCATTCTCGGGACCGGGGAGCTGTTTTTT.

The rearrangement links TRBV6-1 to TRBJ2-2; no firm D call. The CDR3 is 14 residues long. Looked up from germline, CDR1 is MNHNS and CDR2 is SASEGT. Between the trimmed V and J ends, which lost 6 bases and 1 base, there was a span of 9 bases. DNA of the CDR3: TGTGCCAGCAGATTGAACCAGAACACCGGGGAGCTGTTTTTT. Translated: CASRLNQNTGELFF.

This clone was detected only a few times. J is TRBJ2-7 and V is TRBV6-1; 9 bases agree with TRBD1. The CDR3 is 14 residues long. Germline V lookup: CDR1 MNHNS, CDR2 SASEGT. Trimming removed 5 bases from V and 2 bases from J; junction bases left unmatched: 4. CDR3: CASSIRDRAYEQYF. The CDR3 DNA reads TGTGCCAGCAGTATTCGGGACAGGGCCTACGAGCAGTACTTC.

The genes are TRBV19 and TRBJ1-5, with a possible D match to TRBD1 (5 bases). V lost 2 bases to trimming and J lost 1 base, with 24 bases between them. The CDR3 runs to 20 residues. Germline CDR1 reads LNHDA; CDR2 reads SQIVND (reference sequence). The CDR3 sequence: CASSIKGLYSTRSSNQPQHF. The CDR3 DNA sequence: TGTGCCAGTAGTATAAAGGGACTCTACTCTACTAGGTCGAGCAATCAGCCCCAGCATTTT.

The chain links TRBV10-2 to TRBJ2-7; D unclear. CDR1 and CDR2 (germline): WSHSY, SAAADI. The CDR3 extends over 11 amino acids. V dropped 8 bases and J dropped 1 base, with 6 bases sitting between them. The chain's CDR3 is CASALSYEQYF. The CDR3 DNA reads TGCGCCAGCGCGTTATCCTACGAGCAGTACTTC.

The genes are TRBV28 and TRBJ2-3, with D perhaps being TRBD1 or TRBD2 (5 bases each). Germline lookup yields CDR1 MDHEN and CDR2 SYDVKM. V was cut by 5 bases and J by 6 bases, with 15 bases left in between. The CDR3 spans 14 residues. CDR3 loop: CASSPIRGRDTQYF. CDR3 nucleotides: TGTGCCAGCAGTCCAATCCGGGGCCGGGATACGCAGTATTTT. Full variable domain (rest looked up from reference TRBV28 and TRBJ2-3): DVKVTQSSRYLVKRTGEKVFLECVQDMDHENMFWYRQDPGLGLRLIYFSYDVKMKEKGDIPEGYSVSREKKERFSLILESASTNQTSMYLCASSPIRGRDTQYFGPGTRLTVL.

The chain uses TRBV6-5 and TRBJ2-7, with a weak D call TRBD1 (5 bases). This CDR3 has 15 residues. Trimming left V 0 bases short and J 2 bases short, with 11 bases between. Germline lookup yields CDR1 MNHEY and CDR2 SVGAGI. CDR3 sequence: CASSYSVGRAYEQYF. CDR3 DNA: TGTGCCAGCAGTTACTCAGTGGGCAGGGCCTACGAGCAGTACTTC.

The chain uses TRBV5-1 and TRBJ2-3, with TRBD2 matching over 9 bases. The V and J ends lost 2 bases and 4 bases, in that order; junction bases with no gene match: 5. There are 15 residues in the CDR3. The germline gives CDR1 SGHRS, CDR2 YFSETQ. CDR3 in amino acids: CASSFLGGRADTQYF. The CDR3 nucleotides read TGCGCCAGCAGCTTCCTGGGCGGGAGGGCAGATACGCAGTATTTT. Looking up the rest from reference TRBV5-1 and TRBJ2-3 gives the full variable domain: KAGVTQTPRYLIKTRGQQVTLSCSPISGHRSVSWYQQTPGQGLQFLFEYFSETQRNKGNFPGRFSGRQFSNSRSEMNVSTLELGDSALYLCASSFLGGRADTQYFGPGTRLTVL.

This clone appeared a single time. The chain is built from TRBV6-5 and TRBJ2-1, with 8 bases lining up with TRBD2. The CDR3 runs to 13 residues. V lost 10 bases and J lost 8; bases outside the gene matches: 10. CDR1 is MNHEY and CDR2 is SVGAGI in the germline V gene. The CDR3 nucleotides read TGTGCCACCAATCGCGGGGGGCAGCATGAGCAGTTCTTC. Translation: CATNRGGQHEQFF.

The chain recombines TRBV18 with TRBJ1-2; weak D call: TRBD1 (6 bases). The length of the CDR3 is 12 residues. Germline assignment: CDR1 KGHSH and CDR2 LQKENI. The V and J ends lost 8 bases and 3 bases respectively, with 10 bases between them. This CDR3 reads CASQQGDYGYTF. Here the CDR3 DNA reads TGTGCCAGCCAACAGGGCGACTATGGCTACACCTTC.

A few counts support this clone. This specimen includes other DNA sequences encoding the same CDR3. This chain links TRBV7-6 with TRBJ2-5; D is unclear. Germline assignment: CDR1 SGHVS and CDR2 FNYEAQ. The CDR3 sequence is 11 residues long. V lost 0 bases, J lost 5 bases, and 1 base lay in between. CDR3: CASSLAETQYF. The CDR3 nucleotides are TGTGCCAGCAGCTTAGCGGAGACCCAGTACTTC.

This chain links TRBV29-1 with TRBJ2-2; 16 bases agree with TRBD2. Germline CDR1 and CDR2: SQVTM and ANQGSEA. The CDR3 totals 16 residues. The junction had 4 bases not matched to a gene; V was cut back by 3 bases and J by 6 bases. The CDR3 sequence is CSVDGTSGRAAGELFF. The DNA of the CDR3 is TGCAGCGTTGACGGGACTAGCGGGAGGGCCGCCGGGGAGCTGTTTTTT.

In its sample, this clone was seen once. The chain is built from TRBV7-2 and TRBJ2-1; 12 bases map to TRBD2. The CDR3 loop spans 16 amino acids. Germline CDR1 and CDR2: SGHTA and FQGNSA. V dropped 1 base and J dropped 7; count of bases not matched to a gene: 5. CDR3 region: CASSLGRTSGINEQFF. CDR3 nucleotides: TGTGCCAGCAGCTTAGGACGGACTAGCGGGATTAATGAGCAGTTCTTC.

CDR3 in amino acids: CASSELGGGAAYEQYF. CDR3 nucleotides: TGTGCCAGCAGTGAGCTAGGAGGGGGCGCCGCCTACGAGCAGTACTTC. This sequence joins TRBV2 and TRBJ2-7; a weak D match, TRBD1 (7 bases). V was trimmed by 3 bases and J by 2 bases, leaving 17 bases between them. The CDR3 runs 16 residues. From germline, CDR1 is SNHLY and CDR2 FYNNEI.